Each of the 26 T cell receptor beta chains below was sequenced from the same sample in a study of vaccination and CD4 T cells after COVID-19 (dated by TCRdb to between 2021 and 2024). Their recognized antigens are unknown. What the time point label conveys for this sample: late sampling 161 to 241 days after vaccination in three convalescent patients. The treatment or condition label on this specimen signifies: roughly ten-day PBMC culture with coronavirus spike peptide pools or control peptides (ViraFEST assay). Receptors were amplified or captured by PCR. The reads were generated on an Illumina iSeq 100. At the Johns Hopkins FTIC core, DNA from the cultured CD4+ T cells underwent TCR sequencing with the Oncomine TCR Beta short-read assay. The public reads were quality trimmed at Q25 with fastp and then assembled into clones with MiXCR by TCRdb, keeping productive beta chains. One record per CDR3 amino acid sequence lists the most common genes and DNA. The sample table shows roughly 23,000 distinct CDR3 sequences, and roughly 40% are seen once. Jointly, the top ten make up roughly 9.9% of the sample.

The source was CD4+ T cells from blood, cultured in vitro, collected about 7 months after SARS-CoV-2 vaccination. The receptors originated from a human donor who had recovered from COVID-19.

The V gene is TRBV19, the J gene TRBJ1-6; 9 positions agree with TRBD1. The CDR3 has 14 residues. Germline lookup yields CDR1 LNHDA and CDR2 SQIVND (reference sequence). With 5 bases clipped from V and 13 bases from J, the junction kept 9 bases outside the gene matches. The CDR3 DNA reads TGTGCCAGTAGTGCTTACAGGGGGCCGGAGCCCCTCCACTTT. As protein: CASSAYRGPEPLHF. Full variable domain (outside the CDR3, taken from reference TRBV19 and TRBJ1-6): DGGITQSPKYLFRKEGQNVTLSCEQNLNHDAMYWYRQDPGQGLRLIYYSQIVNDFQKGDIAEGYSVSREKKESFPLTVTSAQKNPTAFYLCASSAYRGPEPLHFGNGTRLTVT.

This clonotype has just a few counts. The chain combines TRBV6-4 with TRBJ1-1; D possibly corresponds to TRBD1 (5 bases). Per germline, CDR1 MRHNA and CDR2 SNTAGT. CDR3 length: 13 residues. Trimming pared 3 bases from V and 7 bases from J, leaving 12 bases between. The CDR3 is CASSERGDGEAFF. The CDR3 coding sequence is TGTGCCAGCAGTGAAAGGGGTGATGGTGAAGCTTTCTTT.

The rearrangement uses TRBV5-8 and TRBJ2-7, with D perhaps matching TRBD1 (5 bases). Germline V gene lookup returns CDR1 SGHTS and CDR2 YDEGEE. The CDR3 runs to 15 residues. The germline V and J ends were trimmed by 0 bases and 0 bases, with 10 bases remaining between them. CDR3 DNA sequence: TGTGCCAGCAGCTTGGCAGGGCATAGCTCCTACGAGCAGTACTTC. Its protein product is CASSLAGHSSYEQYF. Full variable domain (rest looked up from reference TRBV5-8 and TRBJ2-7): EAGVTQSPTHLIKTRGQQATLRCSPISGHTSVYWYQQALGLGLQFLLWYDEGEERNRGNFPPRFSGRQFPNYSSELNVNALELEDSALYLCASSLAGHSSYEQYFGPGTRLTVT.

This clonotype is a singleton in its sample. The chain is built from TRBV5-4 and TRBJ1-2, with a weak D call TRBD1 (5 bases). The CDR3 sequence is 15 residues long. V was pared by 0 bases and J by 3 bases, with 12 bases between. Germline assignment: CDR1 SGHNT and CDR2 YYREEE (reference sequence). Written as DNA, the CDR3 is TGTGCCAGCAGCTTGGAAGGGGCGCGGGACTATGGCTACACCTTC. Translated: CASSLEGARDYGYTF.

V is TRBV6-1 and J is TRBJ2-7; D gene uncertain. The germline V gene encodes CDR1 MNHNS and CDR2 SASEGT. Trimming took off 6 bases at V and 3 bases at J, with 12 bases between the two ends. The CDR3 totals 13 residues. The CDR3 DNA sequence: TGTGCCAGCAGACGATACAAAAACTACGAGCAGTACTTC. Translating gives CASRRYKNYEQYF.

This clonotype has only a few counts. The rearrangement links TRBV5-4 to TRBJ2-4; D gene unclear. The germline V and J ends were trimmed by 3 bases and 8 bases, with 6 bases remaining between them. CDR3 length: 11 amino acids. Germline V gives CDR1 SGHNT, CDR2 YYREEE (reference sequence). CDR3 amino acids: CASSSPHIQYF. DNA of the CDR3: TGTGCCAGCAGCTCCCCGCACATTCAGTACTTC.

This chain uses TRBV20-1 with TRBJ2-1, with TRBD1 matching 9 bases. Germline CDR1 reads DFQATT; CDR2 reads SNEGSKA (reference sequence). V shed 3 bases, J shed 7 bases, and the junction held 13 bases outside the gene matches. The CDR3 sequence is 16 residues long. DNA for the CDR3: TGCAGTGCTAGTAAAATGGGACAGGGATGGATTAATGAGCAGTTCTTC. This gives the protein CSASKMGQGWINEQFF.

The V call is TRBV7-2, the J call TRBJ2-7; perhaps TRBD1 as D (5 bases). This CDR3 is 16 amino acids long. The germline V gene encodes CDR1 SGHTA and CDR2 FQGNSA. The ends were cut back, 2 bases at V and 3 bases at J, with 17 bases in the middle. CDR3 nucleotides: TGTGCCAGCAGCTTATACCCTCTTGGGGCCGGCTACGAGCAGTACTTC. Its protein product is CASSLYPLGAGYEQYF.

CDR3 residues: CASSQDLGQGVSPLHF. As DNA, the CDR3 is TGTGCCAGCAGCCAAGATCTAGGACAGGGGGTCTCCCCCCTCCACTTT. The V call is TRBV4-2, the J call TRBJ1-6, with 10 bases identical to TRBD1. CDR3 length: 16 residues. The germline V gene has CDR1 LGHNA and CDR2 YNFKEQ. Germline trimming cut 0 bases from V and 13 bases from J; bases unmatched to any gene: 9.

The genes are TRBV6-1 and TRBJ1-6; unclear D gene. V was trimmed by 8 bases and J by 0 bases, leaving 8 bases between them. CDR1 and CDR2 from the germline V gene are MNHNS and SASEGT. This CDR3 has 14 residues. The CDR3 reads CASGQSSYNSPLHF. As DNA, the CDR3 is TGTGCCAGCGGGCAGAGCTCCTATAATTCACCCCTCCACTTT.

The chain links TRBV15 to TRBJ2-7; no firm D call. Trimming left V 0 bases short and J 2 bases short, with 11 bases between. The CDR3 contains 15 residues. From germline, CDR1 is LNHNV and CDR2 YYDKDF (reference sequence). The CDR3 DNA sequence: TGTGCCACCAGCAGAGATCGAGAAGCAGCCTACGAGCAGTACTTC. Translated: CATSRDREAAYEQYF.

The chain couples TRBV20-1 to TRBJ2-5, with D perhaps matching TRBD1 or TRBD2 (5 bases each). Deletions cut 3 bases from V and 5 bases from J, with 22 bases between. This CDR3 is 16 amino acids long. CDR1 DFQATT and CDR2 SNEGSKA come from the germline V gene (reference sequence). This CDR3 is CSASILRLGEGETQYF. The CDR3 DNA sequence: TGCAGTGCTAGTATCCTCCGTCTGGGAGAGGGGGAGACCCAGTACTTC.

CDR3 in DNA: TGCAGCGTTGAGGGACAGGGGTACGAGCAGTACTTC. Translated: CSVEGQGYEQYF. This chain links TRBV29-1 with TRBJ2-7; 10 positions match TRBD1. Trimming took 3 bases from V and 4 from J; bases not matched to a gene: 0. CDR1 SQVTM and CDR2 ANQGSEA come from the germline V gene. The CDR3 has 12 residues.

This sequence joins TRBV7-2 and TRBJ2-1, with 10 bases lining up with TRBD2. The CDR3 consists of 15 residues. CDR1 is SGHTA, CDR2 FQGNSA, per germline. Trimming cost V 0 bases and J 6 bases; bases outside gene matches: 2. In nucleotides, the CDR3 is TGTGCCAGCAGCTTAGCTCTAGCGGGGGCCAATGAGCAGTTCTTC. Its protein product is CASSLALAGANEQFF.

The V gene is TRBV28, the J gene TRBJ2-1; the match to TRBD1 covers 7 bases. Unmatched junction bases numbered 7, after V lost 6 bases and J lost 2 bases. CDR1 is MDHEN and CDR2 is SYDVKM in the germline V gene. The CDR3 covers 15 residues. CDR3 loop: CASRAPGQPYNEQFF. The CDR3 DNA follows: TGTGCCAGCAGGGCACCGGGACAGCCCTACAATGAGCAGTTCTTC.

A few counts support this clonotype. The chain recombines TRBV6-1 with TRBJ2-7, with 11 bases identical to TRBD2. The CDR3 runs 15 residues. The J segment lost 2 bases and the V segment lost 7 bases, leaving 7 bases of the junction unmatched. Germline V lookup: CDR1 MNHNS, CDR2 SASEGT. The CDR3, as DNA: TGTGCCAGCACGGGGACTAGCGGATCTACCTACGAGCAGTACTTC. Amino acid sequence: CASTGTSGSTYEQYF.

The chain joins TRBV28 to TRBJ2-7; D may match TRBD1 or TRBD2 (5 bases each). Between the trimmed V and J ends, which lost 7 bases and 6 bases, there was a span of 16 bases. The CDR3 has 13 residues. The V gene's germline CDR1 is MDHEN and CDR2 SYDVKM. As DNA, the CDR3 is TGTGCCAGCAACGAGGGGTCGTGGGGCGAGCAGTACTTC. Its protein product is CASNEGSWGEQYF.

The V call is TRBV5-6, the J call TRBJ2-7; tentative D call: TRBD2 (6 bases). Germline-derived CDR1 and CDR2 are SGHDT and YYEEEE. V shed 1 base and J shed 0 bases, with 11 bases lying between them. CDR3 size: 15 residues. CDR3: CASSLLAGSSYEQYF. As DNA, the CDR3 is TGTGCCAGCAGCTTGCTAGCCGGGAGCTCCTACGAGCAGTACTTC.

The V call is TRBV20-1, the J call TRBJ2-1; the match to TRBD2 covers 7 bases. This CDR3 comprises 13 residues. Trimming removed 7 bases from V and 4 bases from J; junction bases left unmatched: 7. Germline loops: CDR1 DFQATT, CDR2 SNEGSKA (reference sequence). CDR3 bases: TGCAGTGGGGGGAGCGGGGCTTACAATGAGCAGTTCTTC. It encodes CSGGSGAYNEQFF.

V is TRBV27 and J is TRBJ2-7; D is perhaps TRBD1 (6 bases). V was shortened by 6 bases and J by 4 bases, with 22 bases between the two germline ends. The CDR3 has 16 amino acids. Germline V CDR1 and CDR2: MNHEY, SMNVEV (reference sequence). The CDR3 region is CASSRLAQGTLYEQYF. In nucleotides, the CDR3 is TGTGCCAGCAGCCGTTTGGCCCAGGGGACACTTTACGAGCAGTACTTC.

The chain has TRBV20-1 and TRBJ1-5; D gene ambiguous. V lost 6 bases to trimming and J lost 2 bases, with 11 bases between them. The germline gives CDR1 DFQATT, CDR2 SNEGSKA (reference sequence). This CDR3 contains 13 residues. CDR3 loop: CSADSDGNQPQHF. The CDR3 coding sequence is TGCAGTGCCGACTCGGACGGCAATCAGCCCCAGCATTTT.

This chain connects TRBV6-1 to TRBJ2-1; D remains ambiguous. The length of the CDR3 is 13 residues. Trimming took off 7 bases at V and 9 bases at J, with 16 bases between the two ends. Germline V lookup: CDR1 MNHNS, CDR2 SASEGT. Here the CDR3 reads CASKVILGGEQFF. CDR3 in DNA: TGTGCCAGCAAGGTTATATTGGGTGGTGAGCAGTTCTTC.

Here the CDR3 reads CASSPRTANTGELFF. CDR3 DNA sequence: TGTGCCAGCAGCCCCCGGACTGCTAACACCGGGGAGCTGTTTTTT. The chain carries TRBV7-3 and TRBJ2-2, with D maybe TRBD2 (5 bases). Germline V gives CDR1 SGHTA, CDR2 FQGTGA. Trimming cost V 5 bases and J 2 bases, with 12 bases left between them. The CDR3 is 15 residues long.

This clonotype was seen a few times. V gene TRBV15 combines with J gene TRBJ2-7; D unclear. There are 14 residues in the CDR3. V was shortened by 0 bases and J by 1 base, with 7 bases between the two germline ends. Germline loops: CDR1 LNHNV, CDR2 YYDKDF (reference sequence). The CDR3 DNA reads TGTGCCACCAGCAGAGATACAGTTTCCTACGAGCAGTACTTC. As protein: CATSRDTVSYEQYF. The variable domain in full, completed from reference TRBV15 and TRBJ2-7, reads DAMVIQNPRYQVTQFGKPVTLSCSQTLNHNVMYWYQQKSSQAPKLLFHYYDKDFNNEADTPDNFQSRRPNTSFCFLDIRSPGLGDTAMYLCATSRDTVSYEQYFGPGTRLTVT.

The chain uses TRBV20-1 and TRBJ2-3; D is possibly TRBD2 (5 bases). This CDR3 region has 13 residues. Trimming cost V 2 bases and J 4 bases, with 10 bases left between them. Germline V CDR1 and CDR2: DFQATT, SNEGSKA (reference sequence). In DNA form, the CDR3 reads TGCAGTGCTAGACCCCCCGGGGCAGATACGCAGTATTTT. Translated, it gives CSARPPGADTQYF.

The chain combines TRBV5-1 with TRBJ2-7, with D maybe TRBD2 (5 bases). There are 14 residues in the CDR3. V lost 1 base, J lost 3 bases, and 11 bases lay in between. The germline gives CDR1 SGHRS, CDR2 YFSETQ. CDR3 nucleotide sequence: TGCGCCAGCAGCTTGCGAGCGGCACTCTACGAGCAGTACTTC. As protein: CASSLRAALYEQYF. Based on the CDR3 plus reference TRBV5-1 and TRBJ2-7, the full variable domain is KAGVTQTPRYLIKTRGQQVTLSCSPISGHRSVSWYQQTPGQGLQFLFEYFSETQRNKGNFPGRFSGRQFSNSRSEMNVSTLELGDSALYLCASSLRAALYEQYFGPGTRLTVT.